This record covers a single T cell receptor (beta chain). No cognate antigen has been identified for it. No base quality information exists; no much larger clone differs at one position. The donors were healthy, HIV-negative adults with no recently reported acute infections or vaccinations. Only Caucasian adults living in Nashville, Tennessee, USA were represented among the donors. For unsorted samples, tens of millions of PBMCs were counted, and genomic DNA was extracted using the QIAamp DNA Blood Mini kit. Blood was obtained by leukapheresis, after which PBMCs were separated by Ficoll-Histopaque density gradient centrifugation and cryopreserved in liquid nitrogen vapor phase. V sheds 1 base and J sheds 5 bases, leaving 8 bases between their ends. In the germline V gene, CDR1 corresponds to SGHTA and CDR2 to FQGNSA. The CDR3, from cysteine to phenylalanine, totals 13 residues. Of the read, only the CDR3 DNA is kept; its 39 bases are in frame from base 1.

These data belong to a study of shared clonotypes between healthy human individuals (dated by TCRdb to about 2020). For the wider study: A few men and a couple of women, aged 18 to 49 years, made up the cohort. To increase sequencing depth and limit assay-specific biases, different laboratories used diverse techniques to prepare libraries and sequence TCR repertoires. The study deeply sequenced blood TCR repertoires of several healthy adults to estimate repertoire size and the extent of clonotype sharing between individuals. Leukapheresis yielded between about 0.85 and 9.5 billion PBMCs per donor. Overall results and qualifications from the work: Based on pairwise subsampling, the degree of clonotype sharing among donors was expected to be affected by sequencing depth. The genetic and exposure-history diversity represented was limited by the small number of donors. Sampling was limited to blood, and TCR repertoires in tissue likely differ from TCR repertoires in blood.

TCR CDR3 regions were amplified from genomic DNA by multiplex PCR using the deep immunoSEQ assay. Extracted genomic DNA from each cell subset was spread evenly across all wells of several immunoSEQ 96-well plates, with each plate serving as a replicate. For unsorted PBMC, approximately 0.3 ug genomic DNA, equal to approximately 30,000 T cell genomes, was loaded into each replicate PCR. Genomic DNA from unsorted PBMC was sequenced over ten immunoSEQ deep assay plates. The purified libraries were quantified using a Qubit 3.0 fluorometer, sized with a Bioanalyzer 2100, and then quantified again using the KAPA Library Quantification kit. Each immunoSEQ 96-well plate was sequenced on its own single-read 150-cycle Illumina NextSeq 550 flow cell. The original pipeline was this. Because only junctional sequences without quality scores were contained in the immunoSEQ output, filtering matching that applied to full-length reads could not be performed. Sequences were annotated with PyIR, a Python wrapper for IgBLAST v1.9, using IMGT germline references to assign V/J genes and CDR3. Any read was removed if the V/J assignment was weak (E-value above 1e-6), the CDR3 was missing, or the read contained stop codons, out-of-frame junctions, or ambiguous translated residues. A V3J clonotype was defined by an identical inferred V gene, J gene, and CDR3 amino acid sequence. The percentage overlap between two repertoires was calculated by dividing the number of shared unique clonotypes by the size of the smaller repertoire. Repertoire richness was assessed with RTK rarefaction, the Chao1 estimator, and Recon v2.1 estimates of unobserved clonotypes. What TCRdb holds here is the immuneACCESS table cut down to in-frame rearrangements. Part of the clones is not present; checked against another copy, under half of the missing clones reflect an unresolved V gene, and the others are unexplained. For V, J and clone size, that table is used; D and trimming come from the DNA. Present in this sample are hundreds of thousands of clones, roughly 77% of which were seen just once. The top ten clones comprise roughly 13% of the sample.

Sequences were obtained from PBMCs. The receptor chain draws on TRBV7-2 and TRBJ2-5; the D gene cannot be resolved reliably. The clonotype originates from a woman aged 35 to 49 in good health. Some clones in this sample may be carry-over from other donors' samples. The DNA sequence follows: TGTGCCAGCAGCTTAGGACTCGGGGAGACCCAGTACTTC. This sequence encodes CASSLGLGETQYF.